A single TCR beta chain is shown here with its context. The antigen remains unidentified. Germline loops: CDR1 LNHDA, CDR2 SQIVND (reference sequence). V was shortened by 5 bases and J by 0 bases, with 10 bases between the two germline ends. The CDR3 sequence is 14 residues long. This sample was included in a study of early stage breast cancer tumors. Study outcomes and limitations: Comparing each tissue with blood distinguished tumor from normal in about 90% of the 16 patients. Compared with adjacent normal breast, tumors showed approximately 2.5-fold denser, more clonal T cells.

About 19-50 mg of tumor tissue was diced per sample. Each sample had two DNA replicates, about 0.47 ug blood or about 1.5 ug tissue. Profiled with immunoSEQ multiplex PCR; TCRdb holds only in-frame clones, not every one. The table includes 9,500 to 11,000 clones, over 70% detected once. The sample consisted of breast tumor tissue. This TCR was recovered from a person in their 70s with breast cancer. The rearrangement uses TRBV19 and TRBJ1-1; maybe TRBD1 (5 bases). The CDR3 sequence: CASSHGQMNTEAFF. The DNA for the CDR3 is TGTGCCAGTAGTCACGGACAAATGAACACTGAAGCTTTCTTT.